The clone carrying this TCR beta chain has a count of ten or more. Its antigen is unknown. TCRdb redid the calling of the 5' RACE reads with MiXCR, one entry per CDR3 protein. The sample gives tens of thousands of distinct CDR3 sequences, about 6% of which show up once; approximately 6.3% is in the top ten. This record belongs to a study of early T cells in non-severe SARS-CoV-2 infection. Overall study results and limits: A preference for anti-spike CD8 responses marked VDJdb matching, which missed private and CD4 specificities.

The sequence came from an adult who was a healthcare worker with PCR-confirmed SARS-CoV-2 infection or an uninfected control (not recorded which). Sequencing was performed on whole blood, taken at baseline.

The CDR3 DNA reads TGTGCCAGCAGGCGGGACAGGGCCGTGAAACTGTTTTTT. This gives the protein CASRRDRAVKLFF. J is TRBJ1-4 and V is TRBV12-3 or TRBV12-4; 9 positions match TRBD1. This CDR3 has 13 amino acids. V gave up 6 bases and J gave up 11 bases; unmatched junction bases: 7.